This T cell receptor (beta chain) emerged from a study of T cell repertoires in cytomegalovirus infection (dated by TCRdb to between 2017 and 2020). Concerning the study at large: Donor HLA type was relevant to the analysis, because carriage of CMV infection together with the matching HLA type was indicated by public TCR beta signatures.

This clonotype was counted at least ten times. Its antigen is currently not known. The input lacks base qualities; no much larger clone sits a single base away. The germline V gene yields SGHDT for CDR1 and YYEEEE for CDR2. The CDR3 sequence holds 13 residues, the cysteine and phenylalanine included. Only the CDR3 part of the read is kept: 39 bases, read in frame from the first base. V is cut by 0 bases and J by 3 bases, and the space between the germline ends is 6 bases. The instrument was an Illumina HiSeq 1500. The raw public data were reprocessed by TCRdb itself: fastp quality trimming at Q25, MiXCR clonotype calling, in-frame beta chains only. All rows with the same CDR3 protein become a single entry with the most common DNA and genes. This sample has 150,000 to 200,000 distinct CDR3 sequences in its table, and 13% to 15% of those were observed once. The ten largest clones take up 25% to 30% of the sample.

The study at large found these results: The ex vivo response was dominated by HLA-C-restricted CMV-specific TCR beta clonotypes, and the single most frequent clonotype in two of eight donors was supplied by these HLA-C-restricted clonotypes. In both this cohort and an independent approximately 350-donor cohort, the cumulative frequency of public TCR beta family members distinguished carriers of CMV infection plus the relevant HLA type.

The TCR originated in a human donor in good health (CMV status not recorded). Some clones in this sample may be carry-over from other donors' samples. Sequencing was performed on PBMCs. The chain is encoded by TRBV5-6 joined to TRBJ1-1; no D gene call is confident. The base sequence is TGTGCCAGCAGCTTGGTGGGGTACACTGAAGCTTTCTTT. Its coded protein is CASSLVGYTEAFF. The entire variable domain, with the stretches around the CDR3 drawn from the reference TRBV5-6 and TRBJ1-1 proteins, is DAGVTQSPTHLIKTRGQQVTLRCSPKSGHDTVSWYQQALGQGPQFIFQYYEEEERQRGNFPDRFSGHQFPNYSSELNVNALLLGDSALYLCASSLVGYTEAFFGQGTRLTVV.